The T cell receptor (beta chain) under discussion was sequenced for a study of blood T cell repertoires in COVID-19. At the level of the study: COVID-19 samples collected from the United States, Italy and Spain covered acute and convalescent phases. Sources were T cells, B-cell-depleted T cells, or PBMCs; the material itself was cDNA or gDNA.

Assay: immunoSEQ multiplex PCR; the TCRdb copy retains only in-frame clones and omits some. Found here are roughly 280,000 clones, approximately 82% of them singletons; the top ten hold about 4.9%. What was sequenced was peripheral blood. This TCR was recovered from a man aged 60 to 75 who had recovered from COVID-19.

The CDR3: CASSFVVGRALEQYF. As DNA, the CDR3 is TGTGCCAGCAGCTTTGTCGTCGGCAGGGCGCTCGAGCAGTACTTC. V usage is TRBV12-1 and J usage is TRBJ2-7; the D call of TRBD1 is as the table states it, not checked on the DNA. TRBV12-1 is marked as a pseudogene. The CDR3 runs to 15 residues.